The 29 T cell receptor beta chains below all came from one sample that was sequenced in a study of graft-versus-host responses after intestinal transplantation. For these TCRs, the target antigens are not known. Method: immunoSEQ multiplex PCR; TCRdb's copy keeps in-frame clones and lacks some. The sample consists of 85,000 to 95,000 clones, 85% to 95% of them appearing once. Source: unstimulated CD8+ T cells sorted from spleen or lymph node cells, taken before intestinal transplant. The receptors originated from a human donor who received an intestinal transplant.

The chain recombines TRBV5-5 with TRBJ2-7; 11 nucleotides align to TRBD2. V lost 1 base to trimming and J lost 3 bases; unmatched junction nucleotides: 3. Germline V CDR1 and CDR2: SGHKS, YYEKEE (reference sequence). This CDR3 spans 15 amino acids. CDR3 nucleotide sequence: TGTGCCAGCAGCTTGAGTAGCGGGGGGGTCTACGAGCAGTACTTC. Its protein product is CASSLSSGGVYEQYF. The full variable domain, completed using reference TRBV5-5 and TRBJ2-7, is DAGVTQSPTHLIKTRGQQVTLRCSPISGHKSVSWYQQVLGQGPQFIFQYYEKEERGRGNFPDRFSARQFPNYSSELNVNALLLGDSALYLCASSLSSGGVYEQYFGPGTRLTVT.

V and J are TRBV2 and TRBJ2-5, with 9 nucleotides matching TRBD1. Germline V lookup: CDR1 SNHLY, CDR2 FYNNEI. V was clipped by 5 bases and J by 5 bases; unmatched bases: 9. The CDR3 sequence is 15 residues long. CDR3 coding DNA: TGTGCCAGCAGTACTGGGACAGGGAGTGGGGAGACCCAGTACTTC. As protein: CASSTGTGSGETQYF.

This clone is a singleton in its sample. V gene TRBV13 combines with J gene TRBJ1-2; D is ambiguous. The V gene lost 5 bases and the J gene lost 4 bases, with 8 bases spanning the gap. This CDR3 comprises 12 residues. Germline CDR1 and CDR2: PRHDT and FYEKMQ (reference sequence). The CDR3 nucleotides read TGTGCCAGCAGCCCAGGCATCTATGGCTACACCTTC. This codes for CASSPGIYGYTF.

The gene calls are TRBV7-2 and TRBJ2-7, with a tentative D call TRBD1 (6 bases). This CDR3 is built from 15 residues. CDR1 is SGHTA and CDR2 is FQGNSA in the germline V gene. The V end was cut by 3 bases, the J end by 3 bases, with 15 bases between. This chain's CDR3 is CASSFRDTQNYEQYF. The CDR3 DNA sequence: TGTGCCAGCAGCTTCCGGGACACACAAAACTACGAGCAGTACTTC.

V gene TRBV11-1 combines with J gene TRBJ2-5, with 8 positions matching TRBD2. With 1 base clipped from V and 1 base from J, the junction kept 5 bases outside the gene matches. Germline-derived CDR1 and CDR2 are SGHAT and FQDESV (reference sequence). The CDR3 totals 16 residues. The CDR3 region has the DNA TGTGCCAGCAGCTTAGTAAAAGCGGGGGCCCAAGAGACCCAGTACTTC. Amino acids: CASSLVKAGAQETQYF.

V usage is TRBV5-6 and J usage is TRBJ1-1; D uncertain. CDR1 is SGHDT, CDR2 YYEEEE, per germline. CDR3 length: 15 amino acids. V lost 3 bases and J lost 2, with 14 bases in between. The CDR3 region is CASSSRWASNTEAFF. In nucleotides, the CDR3 is TGTGCCAGCAGCTCCCGGTGGGCCAGTAACACTGAAGCTTTCTTT.

The chain carries TRBV27 and TRBJ2-7, with D perhaps matching TRBD1 (6 bases). The V gene's germline CDR1 is MNHEY and CDR2 SMNVEV (reference sequence). Trimming removed 0 bases from V and 0 bases from J, with 12 bases in between. The CDR3 length is 16 residues. DNA for the CDR3: TGTGCCAGCAGTTTATCTATACAGGGTACCTCCTACGAGCAGTACTTC. It encodes CASSLSIQGTSYEQYF.

The gene calls are TRBV7-2 and TRBJ1-1, with D maybe TRBD1 (5 bases). Germline V lookup: CDR1 SGHTA, CDR2 FQGNSA. The CDR3 is 15 residues long. V lost 2 bases and J lost 0, with 10 bases in between. CDR3 sequence reads: CASSLWEGMNTEAFF. CDR3 in DNA: TGTGCCAGCAGCTTATGGGAGGGGATGAACACTGAAGCTTTCTTT. The full variable domain, completed using reference TRBV7-2 and TRBJ1-1, is GAGVSQSPSNKVTEKGKDVELRCDPISGHTALYWYRQSLGQGLEFLIYFQGNSAPDKSGLPSDRFSAERTGGSVSTLTIQRTQQEDSAVYLCASSLWEGMNTEAFFGQGTRLTVV.

V gene TRBV9 combines with J gene TRBJ2-3, with a weak D call TRBD2 (6 bases). The CDR3 spans 19 residues. The V gene lost 4 bases and the J gene lost 0 bases, with 24 bases spanning the gap. Germline loops: CDR1 SGDLS, CDR2 YYNGEE. DNA for the CDR3: TGTGCCAGCAGCCCCCATCACGGGGGATCCTTATTAAGCACAGATACGCAGTATTTT. Translating it yields CASSPHHGGSLLSTDTQYF.

A single count supports this clone. The rearrangement links TRBV11-2 to TRBJ2-7; 7 positions match TRBD2. The V and J ends lost 5 bases and 6 bases, in that order; junction bases with no gene match: 7. Germline values: CDR1 SGHAT, CDR2 FQNNGV. The CDR3 sequence is 13 residues long. The CDR3, as DNA: TGTGCCAGCAGCCCCGGGGGGACGGGCGAGCAGTACTTC. Translated: CASSPGGTGEQYF.

The rearrangement joins TRBV9 to TRBJ2-7, with D tentatively TRBD2 (6 bases). Deletions cut 0 bases from V and 5 bases from J, with 12 bases between. Germline CDR1 SGDLS, CDR2 YYNGEE. The CDR3 runs to 14 residues. Here the CDR3 DNA reads TGTGCCAGCAGCGTAGGTTCGGGGGTCGACGAGCAGTACTTC. This codes for CASSVGSGVDEQYF.

A note on this clone: The identical CDR3 is also encoded by other nucleotide sequences in the sample. V is TRBV27 and J is TRBJ1-5; TRBD1 might be the D (5 bases). CDR1 is MNHEY, CDR2 SMNVEV, per germline (reference sequence). The V end was cut by 3 bases, the J end by 6 bases, with 15 bases between. This CDR3 region has 15 residues. The CDR3, as DNA: TGTGCCAGCAGTTTGAGACCGGTCGGGGGTCAGCCCCAGCATTTT. It codes for CASSLRPVGGQPQHF.

The J gene is TRBJ2-3, the V gene TRBV29-1; D perhaps matches TRBD2 (7 bases). V was clipped by 1 base and J by 1 base, with 15 bases between them. The length of the CDR3 is 16 residues. Germline V gene data show CDR1 as SQVTM and CDR2 as ANQGSEA. This CDR3 is CSVEALGGGGTDTQYF. CDR3 nucleotides: TGCAGCGTTGAAGCGTTGGGCGGGGGCGGCACAGATACGCAGTATTTT.

The CDR3 spells CASSYGQNTEAFF. CDR3 in DNA: TGTGCCAGCAGTTACGGGCAGAACACTGAAGCTTTCTTT. V usage is TRBV6-5 and J usage is TRBJ1-1; D is unclear. Per germline, CDR1 MNHEY and CDR2 SVGAGI. CDR3 length: 13 amino acids. Trimming cost V 2 bases and J 1 base, with 5 bases left between them.

The chain couples TRBV19 to TRBJ2-2, with 7 positions matching TRBD1. V was clipped by 7 bases and J by 5 bases; unmatched bases: 10. Germline V CDR1 and CDR2: LNHDA, SQIVND (reference sequence). The CDR3 extends over 15 amino acids. The CDR3 loop reads CASTLGGTGTGELFF. In nucleotides, the CDR3 is TGTGCCAGTACTCTAGGGGGCACGGGAACCGGGGAGCTGTTTTTT.

This chain links TRBV4-3 with TRBJ2-7; the D gene is possibly TRBD2 (5 bases). Germline loops: CDR1 LGHNA, CDR2 YSLEER. Trimming shortened V by 4 bases and J by 6 bases, and 13 bases separated the two germline ends. CDR3 length: 13 residues. For the CDR3, the DNA is TGCGCCAGCAGCCGGGCCACGGCGGGCGAGCAGTACTTC. Its translation is CASSRATAGEQYF.

The chain links TRBV7-7 to TRBJ2-5; 8 bases align to TRBD2. The CDR3 sequence is 14 residues long. Unmatched junction bases numbered 5, after V lost 7 bases and J lost 1 base. Germline V gives CDR1 SSHAT, CDR2 FNYEAQ (reference sequence). The CDR3: CASTRGGPQETQYF. CDR3 DNA: TGTGCCAGCACTCGGGGGGGCCCCCAAGAGACCCAGTACTTC.

The CDR3 sequence is CASSHVWEMGNTEAFF. The CDR3 nucleotides read TGTGCCAGCAGCCACGTGTGGGAGATGGGAAACACTGAAGCTTTCTTT. V is TRBV14 and J is TRBJ1-1; no definite D call. Trimming took off 3 bases at V and 2 bases at J, with 16 bases between the two ends. The V gene's germline CDR1 is SGHDN and CDR2 FVKESK. The CDR3 totals 16 residues.

A word on this clone: The identical CDR3 is also encoded by other nucleotide sequences in the sample. This chain joins TRBV9 and TRBJ2-1; D unclear. Deletions cut 2 bases from V and 0 bases from J, with 9 bases between. The germline V gene encodes CDR1 SGDLS and CDR2 YYNGEE. The CDR3 spans 15 residues. The CDR3 DNA is TGTGCCAGCAGCGTCGGCGGTGGCTCCTACAATGAGCAGTTCTTC. Its translation: CASSVGGGSYNEQFF. Full variable domain (rest looked up from reference TRBV9 and TRBJ2-1): DSGVTQTPKHLITATGQRVTLRCSPRSGDLSVYWYQQSLDQGLQFLIQYYNGEERAKGNILERFSAQQFPDLHSELNLSSLELGDSALYFCASSVGGGSYNEQFFGPGTRLTVL.

The gene calls are TRBV30 and TRBJ1-1, with D unclear. The CDR3 extends over 12 amino acids. Germline V gene data show CDR1 as GTSNPN and CDR2 as SVGIG (reference sequence). Trimming pared 1 base from V and 6 bases from J, leaving 9 bases between. CDR3 coding DNA: TGTGCCTGGAGTGCGTCAGGCCCTGAAGCTTTCTTT. This sequence encodes CAWSASGPEAFF.

The chain links TRBV15 to TRBJ2-2, with D hard to call. This CDR3 has 13 amino acids. Germline CDR1 LNHNV, CDR2 YYDKDF (reference sequence). Trimming left V 3 bases short and J 6 bases short, with 8 bases between. The chain's CDR3 is CATSSRRAGELFF. The CDR3 region has the DNA TGTGCCACCAGCAGCCGACGGGCCGGGGAGCTGTTTTTT. The complete variable domain, with remaining parts taken from reference TRBV15 and TRBJ2-2, reads DAMVIQNPRYQVTQFGKPVTLSCSQTLNHNVMYWYQQKSSQAPKLLFHYYDKDFNNEADTPDNFQSRRPNTSFCFLDIRSPGLGDTAMYLCATSSRRAGELFFGEGSRLTVL.

V gene TRBV21-1 combines with J gene TRBJ2-5; no check of the table's D call, TRBD1, against the DNA was made. TRBV21-1 is designated a pseudogene. The CDR3 has 15 amino acids. The CDR3 loop is CASRTGGLSKETQYF. The CDR3 coding sequence is TGTGCCAGCCGGACAGGAGGCCTCTCGAAAGAGACCCAGTACTTC.

This chain links TRBV6-5 with TRBJ1-6; no definite D call. The CDR3 runs 15 residues. The V and J ends lost 0 bases and 7 bases respectively, with 10 bases between them. From germline, CDR1 is MNHEY and CDR2 SVGAGI. The CDR3 nucleotides read TGTGCCAGCAGTTACTCGGCAGGCCAAAATTCACCCCTCCACTTT. Translation: CASSYSAGQNSPLHF.

The rearrangement joins TRBV6-1 to TRBJ1-1; the D is unclear. V lost 5 bases and J lost 4, with 11 bases in between. CDR3 length equals 13 residues. Germline assignment: CDR1 MNHNS and CDR2 SASEGT. The CDR3 nucleotides read TGTGCCAGCAGTCATCAGGTTGGCACTGAAGCTTTCTTT. It yields the protein CASSHQVGTEAFF.

The chain has TRBV11-2 and TRBJ1-1, with D maybe TRBD1 (5 bases). The CDR3 spans 14 residues. The V and J ends lost 8 bases and 0 bases respectively, with 13 bases between them. Germline V lookup: CDR1 SGHAT, CDR2 FQNNGV. The CDR3 nucleotides read TGTGCCAGCGCCTGGGGGGGAATGAACACTGAAGCTTTCTTT. This gives the protein CASAWGGMNTEAFF.

V gene TRBV27 combines with J gene TRBJ2-7; 8 nucleotides align to TRBD1. V trimming: 6 bases; J trimming: 3 bases; junction bases outside the gene matches: 4. Germline assignment: CDR1 MNHEY and CDR2 SMNVEV (reference sequence). This CDR3 is built from 13 residues. The CDR3 reads CASRLGQGYEQYF. The CDR3 DNA sequence: TGTGCCAGCAGACTCGGACAGGGCTACGAGCAGTACTTC.

The rearrangement links TRBV27 to TRBJ1-1; D perhaps matches TRBD1 (5 bases). Germline V gene data show CDR1 as MNHEY and CDR2 as SMNVEV (reference sequence). CDR3 length equals 13 residues. Deletions cut 0 bases from V and 4 bases from J, with 6 bases between. CDR3 protein: CASSLSTVTEAFF. In DNA form, the CDR3 reads TGTGCCAGCAGTTTATCGACAGTCACTGAAGCTTTCTTT.

The chain uses TRBV29-1 and TRBJ2-4, with D maybe TRBD2 (5 bases). Germline V gene sequence: CDR1 SQVTM, CDR2 ANQGSEA. V lost 1 base and J lost 5, with 15 bases in between. There are 15 residues in the CDR3. CDR3 bases: TGCAGCGTTGAAGTCTTCGGAAGCGGAGAAAACATTCAGTACTTC. Translated, it gives CSVEVFGSGENIQYF.

The chain recombines TRBV19 with TRBJ1-1; 8 nucleotides line up with TRBD1. V was clipped by 6 bases and J by 10 bases; unmatched bases: 13. From germline, CDR1 is LNHDA and CDR2 SQIVND (reference sequence). The CDR3 consists of 14 residues. The CDR3 loop reads CASSGITGGQGAFF. CDR3 sequence (DNA): TGTGCCAGTAGCGGCATTACAGGGGGTCAAGGAGCTTTCTTT.